This T cell receptor beta chain emerged from a study of blood T cell repertoires in COVID-19. Study at large: Sample material is recorded as cDNA or gDNA derived from T cells, B-cell-depleted T cells, or PBMCs.

Per the authors' pipeline: Using reference gene primer amplification, nucleated cell counts were estimated. Generated by immunoSEQ multiplex PCR, the TCRdb table keeps only in-frame clones and is missing some. V and J calls and clone size are copied from that table; D and trimming were computed from the DNA. The top ten hold around 5.5% of the sample, which has fewer than 250,000 clones, about 83% seen once. V dropped 2 bases and J dropped 4 bases, with 7 bases sitting between them. This CDR3 is built from 14 residues. CDR1 is KGHDR, CDR2 SFDVKD, per germline. The sequence derives from a human donor in a cohort sampled during active COVID-19. The chain employs TRBV24-1 and TRBJ2-2; the D is unclear. Sequencing was done on a sample of peripheral blood. DNA for the CDR3: TGTGCCACCAGTGATTCTTTAGCCACCGGGGAGCTGTTTTTT. This encodes CATSDSLATGELFF.